These T cell receptor beta chains were read from a single sample in a study of blood T cell repertoires in COVID-19. Generated by immunoSEQ multiplex PCR, the TCRdb table keeps only in-frame clones and is missing some. Of 220,000 or so clones detected, 75% to 90% appear once; the ten largest clones hold over 7%. The sample comprised peripheral blood. These TCRs come from a woman older than 75 with COVID-19, enrolled during active disease. CDR3s include the opening cysteine and the closing phenylalanine or tryptophan. A D gene is named only where the DNA matches it firmly. Expanded clones are given a class, and other clones once, few, many or no size at all.

TRBJ1-5 few TRBV18 TRBD1 TGTGCCAGCTCCCCTAAACAGGGGCAGCCCCAGCATTTT CASSPKQGQPQHF
TRBJ2-3 NA TRBV18 NA TGTGCCAGCTCCGGGGAAACAGATACGCAGTATTTT CASSGETDTQYF
TRBJ2-2 NA TRBV7-2 TRBD2 TGTGCCAGCAGCCCCCTGGGCCTAGCGGGAGGCGGGGAGCTGTTTTTT CASSPLGLAGGGELFF
TRBJ2-7 few TRBV19 TRBD1 TGTGCCAGTAGTCCCCGGACAGGGGCTTCCTACGAGCAGTACTTC CASSPRTGASYEQYF
TRBJ1-1 NA TRBV11-1 TRBD1 TGTGCCAGCAGCCGTCACAGGGGCGGTAATGAAGCTTTCTTT CASSRHRGGNEAFF
TRBJ1-5 NA TRBV6-5 NA TGTGCCAGCAGTTACTCGAGCTCTGGAGTTCAGCCCCAGCATTTT CASSYSSSGVQPQHF
TRBJ2-5 NA TRBV3-1/TRBV3-2 TRBD2 TGTGCCAGCAGCCAATGGACTAGCGGGAGATCTCAAGAGACCCAGTACTTC CASSQWTSGRSQETQYF
TRBJ1-5 NA TRBV23-1 TRBD1 TGCGCCAGCATTACCACAGGGGAGGATAGCAATCAGCCCCAGCATTTT CASITTGEDSNQPQHF
TRBJ2-2 NA TRBV30 TRBD1 TGTGCCTGGAGTCCCGGGACAGGGAGAGGGGAGCTGTTTTTT CAWSPGTGRGELFF
TRBJ2-1 NA TRBV7-2 TRBD2 TGTGCCAGCAGTGCAAGGGTAGCGGGAGGTATCGGGAATGAGCAGTTCTTC CASSARVAGGIGNEQFF
TRBJ2-2 NA TRBV11-2 TRBD2 TGTGCCAGCAGCGCTAGCGGGATTAACACCGGGGAGCTGTTTTTT CASSASGINTGELFF
TRBJ1-2 NA TRBV7-2 NA TGTGCCAGCAGCTTAGGACAGAACTATGGCTACACCTTC CASSLGQNYGYTF
TRBJ2-1 NA TRBV2 NA TGTGCCAGCAGTCCGACTCCCCTTAGTGAGCAGTTCTTC CASSPTPLSEQFF
TRBJ1-1 NA TRBV6-6 NA TGTGCCAGCAGTTTTCCATCCGAGAGAGCTGAAGCTTTCTTT CASSFPSERAEAFF
TRBJ1-5 NA TRBV7-3 TRBD1 TGTGCCAGCAGCTCCGACAGGGGAAATCAGCCCCAGCATTTT CASSSDRGNQPQHF
TRBJ2-6 NA TRBV2 NA TGTGCCAGCAGAACAGGGAAAAACTCTGGGGCCAACGTCCTGACTTTC CASRTGKNSGANVLTF
TRBJ2-7 NA TRBV3-1/TRBV3-2 TRBD2 TGTGCCAGCCGCGAGGCGGGGGCCTACGAGCAGTACTTC CASREAGAYEQYF
TRBJ2-7 NA TRBV6-2/TRBV6-3 TRBD2 TGTGCCAGCAGTTACCGGGGACTAGCGGATATAGGCGGGCAGTACTTC CASSYRGLADIGGQYF
TRBJ1-6 NA TRBV30 NA TGTGCCTGGAGGAGAAATGTTGTTTCACCCCTCCACTTT CAWRRNVVSPLHF
TRBJ2-2 NA TRBV3-1/TRBV3-2 NA TGTGCCAGCAGCCAAGGAAGGGGGGGAATCGGGGAGCTGTTTTTT CASSQGRGGIGELFF
TRBJ1-2 NA TRBV5-1 NA TGCGCCAGCAGCCCCGGTGCAACTAACTATGGCTACACCTTC CASSPGATNYGYTF
TRBJ1-1 once TRBV5-1 NA TGCGCCAGCAGCTTGGGAGGGAGCACTGAAGCTTTCTTT CASSLGGSTEAFF
TRBJ1-1 NA TRBV5-4 NA TGTGCCAGCAGCTTGGGCTACTCCAACACTGAAGCTTTCTTT CASSLGYSNTEAFF
TRBJ2-5 NA TRBV5-1 NA TGCGCCAGCAGCTTGAAGGGGGTGGAGGAGACCCAGTACTTC CASSLKGVEETQYF
TRBJ2-3 NA TRBV4-3 TRBD2 TGCGCCAGCAGCCAGCAATCTAGCGGGAGGGGAGATACGCAGTATTTT CASSQQSSGRGDTQYF
TRBJ1-1 NA TRBV7-3 NA TGTGCCAGCAGGAGAACAGGGAACACTGAAGCTTTCTTT CASRRTGNTEAFF
TRBJ1-2 NA TRBV7-2 TRBD1 TGTGCCAGCAGCTCCGAAGGGGGCCGTTTGGATGGCTACACCTTC CASSSEGGRLDGYTF
TRBJ1-1 NA TRBV11-2 NA TGTGCCAGCAGCTTAGATCGGAGCATCAACACTGAAGCTTTCTTT CASSLDRSINTEAFF
TRBJ1-5 many TRBV27 NA TGTGCCAGCAGTCCCTTATCGGTCTCGTATAGCAATCAGCCCCAGCATTTT CASSPLSVSYSNQPQHF
TRBJ2-3 NA TRBV18 NA TGTGCCAGCTCACCACAGCTCTCAGATACGCAGTATTTT CASSPQLSDTQYF
TRBJ2-3 NA TRBV10-3 NA TGTGCCATCAGTGAGTCCGACCGGGGCACAGATACGCAGTATTTT CAISESDRGTDTQYF
TRBJ1-1 NA TRBV30 NA TGTGCCTGGACCCCAACGGTCGCTGAAGCTTTCTTT CAWTPTVAEAFF
TRBJ1-5 NA TRBV6-5 NA TGTGCCAGCGGACGGAGGGGAAATCAGCCCCAGCATTTT CASGRRGNQPQHF
TRBJ2-7 NA TRBV14 NA TGTGCCAGCAGCCAAGTGCCAGGGATCTCCGAGCAGTACTTC CASSQVPGISEQYF
TRBJ1-5 few TRBV15 NA TGTGCCACCAGCAGAGGAGGGCTCAATCAGCCCCAGCATTTT CATSRGGLNQPQHF
TRBJ1-1 NA TRBV30 NA TGTGCCTGGAATAGGGGTAGGCTGGCAGCTTTCTTT CAWNRGRLAAFF
TRBJ1-2 few TRBV28 NA TGTGCCAGCAGTACACGGGTAGCTATTCTTGGCTACACCTTC CASSTRVAILGYTF
TRBJ2-7 NA TRBV30 TRBD1 TGTGCCTGCGACAGGGTGCGAAGCGAGCAGTACTTC CACDRVRSEQYF
TRBJ1-6 NA TRBV5-1 TRBD1 TGCGCCAGCAGCTCGGGACAGCAAAATTCACCCCTCCACTTT CASSSGQQNSPLHF
TRBJ1-1 NA TRBV19 NA TGTGCCAGTAGTTTTATACAGGATGAAGCTTTCTTT CASSFIQDEAFF
TRBJ2-3 NA TRBV7-2 NA TGTGCCAGCAGCTTAGAGCCCCCGGGACACTTCACAGATACGCAGTATTTT CASSLEPPGHFTDTQYF
TRBJ2-2 NA TRBV7-3 TRBD2 TGTGCCAGCAGCTTAGCGGGGGGACTAGCGGGAGCCGGGGAGCTGTTTTTT CASSLAGGLAGAGELFF
TRBJ2-7 once TRBV5-1 NA TGCGCCAGCAGTCTTTTTTGGCACGAGCAGTACTTC CASSLFWHEQYF
TRBJ2-5 NA TRBV11-2 NA TGTGCCAGCAGCTCCCCTTCTAAGGGGACACAAGAGACCCAGTACTTC CASSSPSKGTQETQYF
TRBJ1-2 NA TRBV30 NA TGTGCCTGGACCAGAGATGTGACAGGCGGATTACTCAATGGCTACACCTTC CAWTRDVTGGLLNGYTF
TRBJ1-1 once TRBV5-4 NA TGTGCCAGCAGCCCGCCGGGTCTGAAAATGAACACTGAAGCTTTCTTT CASSPPGLKMNTEAFF
TRBJ1-1 few TRBV2 NA TGTGCCAGCAGTGTCAGGGAAACGAACACTGAAGCTTTCTTT CASSVRETNTEAFF
TRBJ2-5 NA TRBV10-2 NA TGCGCCAGCAGTTGGTCGGGGAGTGAGACCCAGTACTTC CASSWSGSETQYF
TRBJ1-1 NA TRBV3-1/TRBV3-2 NA TGTGCCAGCAGCCAAGAGCCAGTATCCTACACTGAAGCTTTCTTT CASSQEPVSYTEAFF
TRBJ1-2 NA TRBV11-2 TRBD1 TGTGCCAGCAGCTTAGTGGCAGGGGGCAACTATGGCTACACCTTC CASSLVAGGNYGYTF
TRBJ1-6 NA TRBV11-1 TRBD1 TGTGCCAGCAGCTTAGGGGGGACAGGAGATAATTCACCCCTCCACTTT CASSLGGTGDNSPLHF
TRBJ1-2 NA TRBV5-4 NA TGTGCCAGCAGCGTACCCCAGGGGACCTATGGCTACACCTTC CASSVPQGTYGYTF
TRBJ1-5 NA TRBV27 NA TGTGCCAGCAGTTTAACCCCGGCAGGGGGCAATCAGCCCCAGCATTTT CASSLTPAGGNQPQHF
TRBJ2-6 NA TRBV28 NA TGTGCCAGCAGTTCCCCGCTGCGGAGGGCCTCTGGGGCCAACGTCCTGACTTTC CASSSPLRRASGANVLTF
TRBJ2-7 few TRBV7-2 TRBD2 TGTGCCAGCAGCATTACTAGCGGGAGATTGTCAGGGAGCTCCTACGAGCAGTACTTC CASSITSGRLSGSSYEQYF
TRBJ1-6 NA TRBV30 TRBD1 TGTGCCTGGAGTGCCAGGACAGGTAGCGAGTCACCCCTCCACTTT CAWSARTGSESPLHF
TRBJ1-1 NA TRBV4-3 NA TGCGCCAGCAGCCAAGATAGGGGGGGAACTGAAGCTTTCTTT CASSQDRGGTEAFF